This TCR beta chain was observed in a study of early T cells in non-severe SARS-CoV-2 infection. Across the whole study: It was bulk RNA from unsorted whole blood that was sequenced, and the chains were unpaired.

TCRdb analysed the 5' RACE reads with MiXCR anew, one entry per CDR3 protein. The sample lists around 50,000 distinct CDR3 sequences; over 9.5% were seen once. Germline CDR1 reads SGHTA; CDR2 reads FQGTGA. The ends were cut back, 1 base at V and 4 bases at J, with 4 bases in the middle. The CDR3 contains 12 residues. The chain links TRBV7-3 to TRBJ2-5; D gene unclear. This clonotype was sampled from an adult who was a healthcare worker with PCR-confirmed SARS-CoV-2 infection or an uninfected control (not recorded which). Sequencing was performed on whole blood. The CDR3 region is CASSLMGETQYF. The CDR3 bases are TGTGCCAGCAGCTTAATGGGAGAGACCCAGTACTTC.